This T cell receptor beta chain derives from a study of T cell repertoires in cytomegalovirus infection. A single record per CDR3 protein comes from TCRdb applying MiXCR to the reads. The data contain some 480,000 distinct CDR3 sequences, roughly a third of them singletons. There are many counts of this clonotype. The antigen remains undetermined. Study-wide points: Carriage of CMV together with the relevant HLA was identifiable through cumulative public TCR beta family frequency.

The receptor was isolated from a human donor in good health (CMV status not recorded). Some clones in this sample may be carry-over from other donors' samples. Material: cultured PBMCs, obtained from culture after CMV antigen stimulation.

The CDR3 spells CASSLSGSGANVLTF. In DNA form, the CDR3 reads TGTGCCAGCAGTTTATCAGGGTCTGGGGCCAACGTCCTGACTTTC. The chain is built from TRBV28 and TRBJ2-6; a possible D gene is TRBD1 (5 bases). The CDR3 extends over 15 amino acids. CDR1 is MDHEN and CDR2 is SYDVKM in the germline V gene. The V gene lost 1 base and the J gene lost 1 base, with 5 bases spanning the gap.